These 12 T cell receptor beta chains came from one sample sequenced in a study of T cell therapy after organ transplantation. TCRdb's copy holds only in-frame clones and misses some; the assay was immunoSEQ multiplex PCR. The sample shows 45,000 to 60,000 clones, 94% of them seen only once. These receptors' antigens are unknown. This sample comprised CD8+ T cells from blood, obtained before autologous CMV-specific T cell therapy. The receptors were gathered from a human patient who had received a solid organ transplant and had CMV disease.

This rearrangement joins TRBV18 to TRBJ2-1, with D maybe TRBD1 (6 bases). From germline, CDR1 is KGHSH and CDR2 LQKENI. The CDR3 is 16 residues long. The V end lost 1 base, the J end lost 0 bases, and 10 bases lay between the germline ends. The CDR3 loop reads CASSPRDTSSYNEQFF. CDR3 DNA: TGTGCCAGCTCACCACGGGACACAAGCTCCTACAATGAGCAGTTCTTC.

The gene calls are TRBV5-1 and TRBJ2-2; either TRBD1 or TRBD2 may fit D (6 bases each). Germline CDR1 reads SGHRS; CDR2 reads YFSETQ. The CDR3 is 15 residues long. Between the trimmed V and J ends, which lost 0 bases and 3 bases, there was a span of 9 bases. The chain's CDR3 is CASSLEGGDTGELFF. In nucleotides, the CDR3 is TGCGCCAGCAGCTTGGAGGGGGGCGACACCGGGGAGCTGTTTTTT.

V and J are TRBV6-5 and TRBJ1-5; tentatively, D is TRBD1 (5 bases). The CDR3 length is 11 residues. CDR1 is MNHEY and CDR2 is SVGAGI in the germline V gene. Trimming took off 11 bases at V and 3 bases at J, with 8 bases between the two ends. CDR3 protein: CAAGYNQPQHF. CDR3 DNA sequence: TGTGCCGCAGGGTACAATCAGCCCCAGCATTTT.

This chain connects TRBV5-6 to TRBJ2-1; D may be TRBD1 (5 bases). In germline, CDR1 is SGHDT, CDR2 YYEEEE. The CDR3 spans 15 residues. Trimming stripped 2 bases from V and 3 bases from J, with 12 bases between. The CDR3 bases are TGTGCCAGCAGCTTCAGGGAAACAAGCTACAATGAGCAGTTCTTC. It is translated as CASSFRETSYNEQFF. Using reference TRBV5-6 and TRBJ2-1 for the parts outside the CDR3, the full variable domain is DAGVTQSPTHLIKTRGQQVTLRCSPKSGHDTVSWYQQALGQGPQFIFQYYEEEERQRGNFPDRFSGHQFPNYSSELNVNALLLGDSALYLCASSFRETSYNEQFFGPGTRLTVL.

The rearrangement joins TRBV9 to TRBJ2-7; 8 nucleotides line up with TRBD1. Germline V gene sequence: CDR1 SGDLS, CDR2 YYNGEE. J was trimmed by 4 bases and V by 0 bases; bases with no gene match: 6. The CDR3 sequence is 15 residues long. The CDR3 DNA reads as TGTGCCAGCAGCGTAGCGGGGACAGGTTTATACGAGCAGTACTTC. Translated, it gives CASSVAGTGLYEQYF.

This rearrangement joins TRBV9 to TRBJ1-1; D is unclear. Trimming took 0 bases from V and 0 from J, leaving 12 bases between them. Germline V gene lookup returns CDR1 SGDLS and CDR2 YYNGEE. CDR3 length: 16 residues. DNA of the CDR3: TGTGCCAGCAGCGTAGAGAAGGGAGACATGAACACTGAAGCTTTCTTT. Protein: CASSVEKGDMNTEAFF.

This clone was seen only a few times. The rearrangement links TRBV30 to TRBJ2-3; 8 bases match TRBD2. This CDR3 spans 14 amino acids. Germline loops: CDR1 GTSNPN, CDR2 SVGIG (reference sequence). The V segment lost 6 bases and the J segment 2 bases; nucleotides outside the gene matches: 7. CDR3 loop: CACRISGATDTQYF. In DNA, the CDR3 is TGTGCCTGTAGAATTAGCGGGGCCACAGATACGCAGTATTTT.

This clone was detected only a few times. The gene calls are TRBV13 and TRBJ2-1, with 7 positions matching TRBD1. This CDR3 is 14 amino acids long. Germline assignment: CDR1 PRHDT and CDR2 FYEKMQ (reference sequence). Trimming took 1 base from V and 4 from J; bases not matched to a gene: 1. The CDR3 DNA sequence: TGTGCCAGCAGCTTAGAACAGGGGTACAATGAGCAGTTCTTC. Protein sequence: CASSLEQGYNEQFF.

The V call is TRBV5-6, the J call TRBJ2-5; D uncertain. The CDR3 is made up of 14 amino acids. Germline values: CDR1 SGHDT, CDR2 YYEEEE. The V and J ends lost 0 bases and 2 bases respectively, with 8 bases between them. The CDR3, as DNA: TGTGCCAGCAGCTTGGTTTCGCAGCAAGAGACCCAGTACTTC. This encodes CASSLVSQQETQYF.

This chain uses TRBV25-1 with TRBJ2-7, with D hard to call. This CDR3 is 14 amino acids long. Germline V gene lookup returns CDR1 MGHDK and CDR2 SYGVNS. Trimming pared 2 bases from V and 3 bases from J, leaving 11 bases between. The CDR3 region has the DNA TGTGCCAGCAGTGAAAGTAATAGTGACTACGAGCAGTACTTC. This sequence encodes CASSESNSDYEQYF.

The rearrangement joins TRBV6-1 to TRBJ1-1, with D maybe TRBD1 (6 bases). Germline CDR1 reads MNHNS; CDR2 reads SASEGT. Trimming cost V 1 base and J 1 base, with 13 bases left between them. The CDR3 has 16 residues. The CDR3 DNA follows: TGTGCCAGCAGTGAAGGGTCAGGGGCTGGGAACACTGAAGCTTTCTTT. Translation: CASSEGSGAGNTEAFF.

With respect to this clone: Germline is not matched at one junction end, which may reflect a read error. The J gene is TRBJ1-1, the V gene TRBV29-1, with a possible D match to TRBD1 (5 bases). The CDR3 length is 13 residues. From germline, CDR1 is SQVTM and CDR2 ANQGSEA. Here the CDR3 reads CSVEAGLNTEAFF. The DNA for the CDR3 is TGCAGCGTTGAAGCAGGGTTGAATACTGAAGCTTTCTTT.